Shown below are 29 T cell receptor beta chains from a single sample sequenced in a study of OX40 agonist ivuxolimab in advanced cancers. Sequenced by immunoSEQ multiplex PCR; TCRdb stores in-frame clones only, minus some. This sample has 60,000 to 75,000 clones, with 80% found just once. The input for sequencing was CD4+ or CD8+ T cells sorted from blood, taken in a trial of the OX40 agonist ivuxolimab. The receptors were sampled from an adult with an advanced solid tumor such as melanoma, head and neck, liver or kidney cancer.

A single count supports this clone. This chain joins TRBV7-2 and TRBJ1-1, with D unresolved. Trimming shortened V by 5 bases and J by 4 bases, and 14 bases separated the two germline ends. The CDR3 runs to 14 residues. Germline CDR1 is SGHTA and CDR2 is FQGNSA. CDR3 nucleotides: TGTGCCAGCAGCGCACGACCGCGGGGCACTGAAGCTTTCTTT. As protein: CASSARPRGTEAFF.

The CDR3 bases are TGCGCCAGCAGCTTACACCTAACCTTGGTTAACACCGGGGAGCTGTTTTTT. Translation: CASSLHLTLVNTGELFF. This chain uses TRBV5-1 with TRBJ2-2; D gene unclear. Germline V gives CDR1 SGHRS, CDR2 YFSETQ. V lost 2 bases and J 2 bases, leaving 16 bases between the germline ends. This CDR3 comprises 17 residues.

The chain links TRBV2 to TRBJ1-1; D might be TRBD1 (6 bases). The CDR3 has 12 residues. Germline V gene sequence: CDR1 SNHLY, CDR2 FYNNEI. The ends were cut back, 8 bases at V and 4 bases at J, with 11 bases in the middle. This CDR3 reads CASSQGTTEAFF. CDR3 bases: TGTGCCAGCTCCCAGGGGACCACTGAAGCTTTCTTT.

CDR3 sequence reads: CSVLGIFSYEQYF. Here the CDR3 DNA reads TGCAGCGTTTTGGGAATTTTCTCCTACGAGCAGTACTTC. The chain employs TRBV29-1 and TRBJ2-7; the D is unclear. Trimming left V 5 bases short and J 0 bases short, with 11 bases between. CDR3 length: 13 amino acids. Germline loops: CDR1 SQVTM, CDR2 ANQGSEA.

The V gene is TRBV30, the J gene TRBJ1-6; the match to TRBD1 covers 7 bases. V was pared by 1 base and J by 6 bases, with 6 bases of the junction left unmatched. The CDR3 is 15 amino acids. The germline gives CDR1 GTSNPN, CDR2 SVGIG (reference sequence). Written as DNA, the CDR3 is TGTGCCTGGAGTGCTGAAGCAGGGGGTAATTCACCCCTCCACTTT. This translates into CAWSAEAGGNSPLHF.

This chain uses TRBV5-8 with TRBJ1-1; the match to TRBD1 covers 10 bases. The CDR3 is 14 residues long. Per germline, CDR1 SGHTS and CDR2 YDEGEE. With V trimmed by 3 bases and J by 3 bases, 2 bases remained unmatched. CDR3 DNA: TGTGCCAGCAGCTGGGGACAGGGGTACACTGAAGCTTTCTTT. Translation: CASSWGQGYTEAFF.

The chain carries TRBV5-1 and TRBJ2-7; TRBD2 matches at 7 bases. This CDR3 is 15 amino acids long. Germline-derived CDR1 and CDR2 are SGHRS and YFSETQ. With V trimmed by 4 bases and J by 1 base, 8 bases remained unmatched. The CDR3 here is CASSPDKAGSYEQYF. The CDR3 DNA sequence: TGCGCCAGCAGCCCTGATAAAGCGGGGTCCTACGAGCAGTACTTC.

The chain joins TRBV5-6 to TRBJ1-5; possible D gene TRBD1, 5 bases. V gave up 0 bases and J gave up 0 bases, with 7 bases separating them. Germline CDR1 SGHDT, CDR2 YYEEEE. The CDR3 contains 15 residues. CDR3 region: CASSLGGYSNQPQHF. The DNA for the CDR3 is TGTGCCAGCAGCTTGGGGGGGTATAGCAATCAGCCCCAGCATTTT. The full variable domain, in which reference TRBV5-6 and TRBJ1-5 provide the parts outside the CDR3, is DAGVTQSPTHLIKTRGQQVTLRCSPKSGHDTVSWYQQALGQGPQFIFQYYEEEERQRGNFPDRFSGHQFPNYSSELNVNALLLGDSALYLCASSLGGYSNQPQHFGDGTRLSIL.

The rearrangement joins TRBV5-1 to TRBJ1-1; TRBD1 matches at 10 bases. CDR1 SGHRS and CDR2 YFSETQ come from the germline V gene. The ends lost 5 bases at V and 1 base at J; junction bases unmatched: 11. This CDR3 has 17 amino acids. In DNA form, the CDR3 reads TGCGCCAGCAGGAGGGGGACAGGGGCTTCCGGGAACACTGAAGCTTTCTTT. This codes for CASRRGTGASGNTEAFF.

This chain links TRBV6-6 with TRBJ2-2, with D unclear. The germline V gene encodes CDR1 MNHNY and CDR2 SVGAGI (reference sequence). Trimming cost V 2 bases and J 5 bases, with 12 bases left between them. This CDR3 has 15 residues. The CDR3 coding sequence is TGTGCCAGCAGTTACGGGCAGCGTAAGACCGGGGAGCTGTTTTTT. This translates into CASSYGQRKTGELFF.

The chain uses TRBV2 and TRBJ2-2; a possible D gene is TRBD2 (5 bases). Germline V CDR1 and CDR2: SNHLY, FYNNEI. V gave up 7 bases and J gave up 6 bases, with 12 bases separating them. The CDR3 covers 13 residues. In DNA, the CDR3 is TGTGCCAGCACCCTAGAGGGCCCCGGGGAGCTGTTTTTT. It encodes CASTLEGPGELFF. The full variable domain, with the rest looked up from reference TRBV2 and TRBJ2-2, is EPEVTQTPSHQVTQMGQEVILRCVPISNHLYFYWYRQILGQKVEFLVSFYNNEISEKSEIFDDQFSVERPDGSNFTLKIRSTKLEDSAMYFCASTLEGPGELFFGEGSRLTVL.

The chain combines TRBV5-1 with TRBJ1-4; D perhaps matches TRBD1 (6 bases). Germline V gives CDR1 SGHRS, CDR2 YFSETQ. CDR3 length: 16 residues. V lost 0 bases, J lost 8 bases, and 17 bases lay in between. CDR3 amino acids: CASSLGNRAVGEKLFF. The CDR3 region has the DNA TGCGCCAGCAGCTTGGGGAACAGGGCGGTAGGGGAAAAACTGTTTTTT. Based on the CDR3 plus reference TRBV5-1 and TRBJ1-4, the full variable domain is KAGVTQTPRYLIKTRGQQVTLSCSPISGHRSVSWYQQTPGQGLQFLFEYFSETQRNKGNFPGRFSGRQFSNSRSEMNVSTLELGDSALYLCASSLGNRAVGEKLFFGSGTQLSVL.

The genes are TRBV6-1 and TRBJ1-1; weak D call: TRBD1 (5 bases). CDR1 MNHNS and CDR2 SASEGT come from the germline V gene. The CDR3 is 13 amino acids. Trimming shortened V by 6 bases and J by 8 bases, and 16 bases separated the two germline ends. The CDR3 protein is CASSVGGGSEAFF. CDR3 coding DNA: TGTGCCAGCAGCGTCGGTGGGGGTTCAGAAGCTTTCTTT.

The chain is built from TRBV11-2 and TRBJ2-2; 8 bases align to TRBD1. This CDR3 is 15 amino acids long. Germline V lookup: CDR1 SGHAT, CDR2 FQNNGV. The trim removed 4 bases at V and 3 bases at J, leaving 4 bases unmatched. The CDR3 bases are TGTGCCAGCAGCTCCCAGGGGGCTGACACCGGGGAGCTGTTTTTT. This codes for CASSSQGADTGELFF.

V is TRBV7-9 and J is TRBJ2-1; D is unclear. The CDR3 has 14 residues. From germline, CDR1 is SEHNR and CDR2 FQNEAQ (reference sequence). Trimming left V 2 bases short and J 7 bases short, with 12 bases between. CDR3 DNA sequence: TGTGCCAGCAGCTTACTGGCTCTGCGGAATGAGCAGTTCTTC. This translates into CASSLLALRNEQFF.

CDR3 sequence (DNA): TGTGCCAGCAGTTACAAGAGGACTGGGGCCAACGTCCTGACTTTC. Translation gives CASSYKRTGANVLTF. The chain recombines TRBV6-6 with TRBJ2-6; D uncertain. CDR3 length: 15 residues. Germline V gene lookup returns CDR1 MNHNY and CDR2 SVGAGI (reference sequence). V lost 2 bases and J lost 2, with 7 bases in between.

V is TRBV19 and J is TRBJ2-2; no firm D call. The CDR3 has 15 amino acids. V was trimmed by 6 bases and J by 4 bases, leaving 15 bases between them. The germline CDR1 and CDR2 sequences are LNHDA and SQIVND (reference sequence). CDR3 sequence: CASSVGGPSTGELFF. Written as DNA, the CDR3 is TGTGCCAGTAGCGTCGGTGGGCCATCCACCGGGGAGCTGTTTTTT.

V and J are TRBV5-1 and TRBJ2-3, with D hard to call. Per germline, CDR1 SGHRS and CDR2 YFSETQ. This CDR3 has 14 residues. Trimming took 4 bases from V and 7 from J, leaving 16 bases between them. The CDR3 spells CASSPGRPPNTQYF. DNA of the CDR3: TGCGCCAGCAGCCCCGGAAGGCCGCCGAATACGCAGTATTTT. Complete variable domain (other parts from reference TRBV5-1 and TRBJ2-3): KAGVTQTPRYLIKTRGQQVTLSCSPISGHRSVSWYQQTPGQGLQFLFEYFSETQRNKGNFPGRFSGRQFSNSRSEMNVSTLELGDSALYLCASSPGRPPNTQYFGPGTRLTVL.

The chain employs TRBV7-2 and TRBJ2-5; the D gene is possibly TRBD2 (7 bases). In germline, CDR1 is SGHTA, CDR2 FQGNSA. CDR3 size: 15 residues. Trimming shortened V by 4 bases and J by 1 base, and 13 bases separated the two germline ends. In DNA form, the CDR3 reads TGTGCCAGCAGCTCCGGGGGGCTCCGCCAAGAGACCCAGTACTTC. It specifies CASSSGGLRQETQYF.

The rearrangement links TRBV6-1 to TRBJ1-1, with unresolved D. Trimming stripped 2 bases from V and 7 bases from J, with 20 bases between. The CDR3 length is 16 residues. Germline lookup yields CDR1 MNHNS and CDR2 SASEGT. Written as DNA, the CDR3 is TGTGCCAGCAGTGAAATTCCCCTGGGAGAAAGCAGTGAAGCTTTCTTT. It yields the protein CASSEIPLGESSEAFF.

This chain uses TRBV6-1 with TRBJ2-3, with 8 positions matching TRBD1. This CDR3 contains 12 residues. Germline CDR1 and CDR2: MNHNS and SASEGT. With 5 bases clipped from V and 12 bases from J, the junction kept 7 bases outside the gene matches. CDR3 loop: CASSPWTGLQYF. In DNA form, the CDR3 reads TGTGCCAGCAGTCCCTGGACAGGGTTACAGTATTTT.

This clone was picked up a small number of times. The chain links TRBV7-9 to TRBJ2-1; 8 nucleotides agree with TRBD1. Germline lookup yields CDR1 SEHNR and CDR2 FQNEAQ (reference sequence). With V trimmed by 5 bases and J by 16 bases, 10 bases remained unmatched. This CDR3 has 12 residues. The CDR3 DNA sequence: TGTGCCAGCAGCCGGACAGGGAGGAATATATTCTTC. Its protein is CASSRTGRNIFF.

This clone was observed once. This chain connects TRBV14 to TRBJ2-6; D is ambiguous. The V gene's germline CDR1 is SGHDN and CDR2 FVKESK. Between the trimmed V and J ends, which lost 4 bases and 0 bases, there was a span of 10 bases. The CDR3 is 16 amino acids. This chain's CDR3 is CASSPSFLSGANVLTF. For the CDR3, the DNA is TGTGCCAGCAGCCCTAGTTTCCTCTCTGGGGCCAACGTCCTGACTTTC. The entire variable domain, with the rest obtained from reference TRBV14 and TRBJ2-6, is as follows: EAGVTQFPSHSVIEKGQTVTLRCDPISGHDNLYWYRRVMGKEIKFLLHFVKESKQDESGMPNNRFLAERTGGTYSTLKVQPAELEDSGVYFCASSPSFLSGANVLTFGAGSRLTVL.

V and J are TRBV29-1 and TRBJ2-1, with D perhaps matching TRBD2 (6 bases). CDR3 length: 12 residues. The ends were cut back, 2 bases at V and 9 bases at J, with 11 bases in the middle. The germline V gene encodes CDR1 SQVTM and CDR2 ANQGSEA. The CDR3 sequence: CSVESGRTEQFF. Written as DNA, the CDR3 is TGCAGCGTTGAATCTGGGAGGACTGAGCAGTTCTTC.

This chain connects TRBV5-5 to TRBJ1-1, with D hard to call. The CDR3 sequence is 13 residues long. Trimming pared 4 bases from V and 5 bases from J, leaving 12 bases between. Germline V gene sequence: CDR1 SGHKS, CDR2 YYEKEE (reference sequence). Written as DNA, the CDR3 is TGTGCCAGCAGCGCCCACCCGGGAACTGAAGCTTTCTTT. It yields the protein CASSAHPGTEAFF.

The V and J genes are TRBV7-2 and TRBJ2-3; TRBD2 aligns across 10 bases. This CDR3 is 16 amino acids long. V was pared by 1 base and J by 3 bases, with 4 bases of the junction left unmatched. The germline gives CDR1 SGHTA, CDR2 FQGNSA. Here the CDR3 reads CASSLGASGRTDTQYF. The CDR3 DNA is TGTGCCAGCAGCTTAGGAGCTAGCGGGAGAACAGATACGCAGTATTTT.

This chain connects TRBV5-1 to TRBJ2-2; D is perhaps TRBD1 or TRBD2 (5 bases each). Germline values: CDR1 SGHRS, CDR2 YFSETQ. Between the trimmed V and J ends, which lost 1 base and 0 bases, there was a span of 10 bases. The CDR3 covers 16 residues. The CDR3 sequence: CASSLPGAANTGELFF. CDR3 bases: TGCGCCAGCAGCTTGCCCGGGGCAGCGAACACCGGGGAGCTGTTTTTT.

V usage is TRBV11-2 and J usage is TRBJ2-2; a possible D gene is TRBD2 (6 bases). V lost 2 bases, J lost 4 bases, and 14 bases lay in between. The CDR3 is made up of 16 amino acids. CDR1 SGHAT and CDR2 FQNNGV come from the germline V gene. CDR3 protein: CASSLFVTSRTGELFF. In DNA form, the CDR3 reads TGTGCCAGCAGCTTATTTGTAACTAGCCGCACCGGGGAGCTGTTTTTT.

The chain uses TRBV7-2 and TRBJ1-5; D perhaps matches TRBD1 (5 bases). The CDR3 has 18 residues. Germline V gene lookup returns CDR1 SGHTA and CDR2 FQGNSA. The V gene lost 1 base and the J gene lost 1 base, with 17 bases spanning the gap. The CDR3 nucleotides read TGTGCCAGCAGCTTAGGGTTAGGTATCGCAGGGAGCAATCAGCCCCAGCATTTT. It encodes CASSLGLGIAGSNQPQHF.